This T cell receptor beta chain originates from a study of beta chain features in type 1 diabetes. Study observations and caveats: Naive, central memory and Treg TCRB repertoires seemed to resemble each other more closely in patients than they did in healthy donors. For Type 1 diabetes patients, all four CD4+ subsets carried TCRB CDR3s that were moderately but significantly shorter.

Trimming took off 4 bases at V and 4 bases at J, with 8 bases between the two ends. CDR1 is SGHRS, CDR2 YFSETQ, per germline. CDR3 length: 13 amino acids. Isolated RNA was reverse transcribed in full, so expressed TCRB transcripts were sequenced. Clones were read by immunoSEQ multiplex PCR, and TCRdb kept only the in-frame ones, dropping some. The sample carries around 300,000 clones, around 16% recorded once. Every donor had blood drawn once into heparin, around 100 mL on average. Each population that was sorted was more than 95% pure. A remark on this clone: Its matching antigen is unknown.

The sequenced sample was naive CD4+ T cells from blood. This chain joins TRBV5-1 and TRBJ2-2; D gene ambiguous. This receptor was taken from a man aged 18 to 29 with type 1 diabetes. This chain's CDR3 is CASSPTITGELFF. In nucleotides, the CDR3 is TGCGCCAGCAGCCCTACCATCACCGGGGAGCTGTTTTTT.